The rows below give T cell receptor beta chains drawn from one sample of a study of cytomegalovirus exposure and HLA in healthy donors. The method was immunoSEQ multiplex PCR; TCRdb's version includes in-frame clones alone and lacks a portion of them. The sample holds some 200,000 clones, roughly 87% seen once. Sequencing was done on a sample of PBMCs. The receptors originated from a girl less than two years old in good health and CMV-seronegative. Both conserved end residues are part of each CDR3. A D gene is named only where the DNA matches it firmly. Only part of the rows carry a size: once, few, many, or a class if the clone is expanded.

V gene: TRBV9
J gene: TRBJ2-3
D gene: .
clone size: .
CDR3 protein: CASSVEGRDSDTQYF
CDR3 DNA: TGTGCCAGCAGCGTAGAGGGGCGGGATTCAGATACGCAGTATTTT

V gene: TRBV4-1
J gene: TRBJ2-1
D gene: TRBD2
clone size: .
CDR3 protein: CASSSVPSGGADNEQFF
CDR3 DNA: TGCGCCAGCAGTTCAGTACCAAGCGGGGGGGCGGACAATGAGCAGTTCTTC

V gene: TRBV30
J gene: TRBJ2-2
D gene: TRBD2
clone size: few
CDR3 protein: CAWSRGLAVRTGELFF
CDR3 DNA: TGTGCCTGGAGTCGAGGACTAGCGGTTAGGACCGGGGAGCTGTTTTTT

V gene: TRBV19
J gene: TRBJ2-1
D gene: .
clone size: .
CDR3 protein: CASSMLRRGPINEQFF
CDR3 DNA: TGTGCCAGTAGTATGTTGAGGAGGGGCCCGATCAATGAGCAGTTCTTC

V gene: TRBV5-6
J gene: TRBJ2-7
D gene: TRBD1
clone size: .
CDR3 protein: CASSLPGQGQMQYF
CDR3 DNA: TGTGCCAGCAGCTTACCGGGACAGGGTCAGATGCAGTACTTC

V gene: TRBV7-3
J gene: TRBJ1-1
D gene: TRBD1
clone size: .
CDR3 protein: CASSLGGGPATEAFF
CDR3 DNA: TGTGCCAGCAGCTTAGGAGGGGGCCCCGCCACTGAAGCTTTCTTT

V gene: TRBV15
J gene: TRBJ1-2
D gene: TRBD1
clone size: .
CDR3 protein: CATSRDRGNYGYTF
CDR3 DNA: TGTGCCACCAGCAGGGACAGGGGAAACTATGGCTACACCTTC

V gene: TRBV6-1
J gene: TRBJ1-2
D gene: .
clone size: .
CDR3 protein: CASSETANYGYTF
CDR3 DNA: TGTGCCAGCAGTGAGACAGCGAACTATGGCTACACCTTC

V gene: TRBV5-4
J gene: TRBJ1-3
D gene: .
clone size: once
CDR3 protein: CASSLGSGMSSGNTIYF
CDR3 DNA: TGTGCCAGCAGCTTGGGGTCAGGGATGAGCTCTGGAAACACCATATATTTT

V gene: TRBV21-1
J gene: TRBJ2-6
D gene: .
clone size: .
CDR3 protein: CASSHGNRVGANVLTF
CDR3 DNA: TGTGCCAGCAGCCATGGGAACAGGGTTGGGGCCAACGTCCTGACTTTC

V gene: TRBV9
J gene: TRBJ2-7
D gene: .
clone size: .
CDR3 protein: CASSPGVTGHFDEQYF
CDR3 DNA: TGTGCCAGCAGCCCTGGGGTGACAGGCCATTTCGACGAGCAGTACTTC

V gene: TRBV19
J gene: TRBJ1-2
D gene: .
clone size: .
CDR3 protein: CASRSVQGPPNYGYTF
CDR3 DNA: TGTGCCAGTCGCTCAGTCCAGGGGCCCCCCAACTATGGCTACACCTTC

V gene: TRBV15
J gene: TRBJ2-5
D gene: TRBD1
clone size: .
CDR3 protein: CATSREQGAGETQYF
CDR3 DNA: TGTGCCACCAGCAGAGAACAGGGGGCGGGGGAGACCCAGTACTTC

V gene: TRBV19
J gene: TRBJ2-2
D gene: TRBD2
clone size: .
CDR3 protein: CASTIGRGQNTGELFF
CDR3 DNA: TGTGCCAGTACCATCGGGAGGGGACAAAACACCGGGGAGCTGTTTTTT

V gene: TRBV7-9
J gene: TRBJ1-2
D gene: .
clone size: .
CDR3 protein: CASSLSRGNYGYTF
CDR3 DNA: TGTGCCAGCAGCTTAAGTAGGGGTAACTATGGCTACACCTTC

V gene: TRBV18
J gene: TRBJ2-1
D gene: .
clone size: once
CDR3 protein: CASSPPSLAYNEQFF
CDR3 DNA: TGTGCCAGCTCACCACCGAGTCTAGCGTACAATGAGCAGTTCTTC

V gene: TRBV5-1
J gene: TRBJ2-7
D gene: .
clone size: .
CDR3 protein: CASSPEPLLAGRYEQYF
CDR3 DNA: TGCGCCAGCAGCCCCGAACCCCTCTTGGCAGGGCGCTACGAGCAGTACTTC

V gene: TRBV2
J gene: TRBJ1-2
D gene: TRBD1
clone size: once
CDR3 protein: CASSILQGAEGYTF
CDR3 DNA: TGTGCCAGCAGTATTCTCCAGGGGGCGGAGGGCTACACCTTC

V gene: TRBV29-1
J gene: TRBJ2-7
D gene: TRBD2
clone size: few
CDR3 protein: CSVVGRANVNEQYF
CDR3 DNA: TGCAGCGTTGTCGGGAGGGCCAATGTGAACGAGCAGTACTTC

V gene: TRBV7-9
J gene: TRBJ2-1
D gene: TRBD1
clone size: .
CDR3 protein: CASSSVRRQGDEQFF
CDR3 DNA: TGTGCCAGCAGCTCCGTCCGAAGGCAGGGGGATGAGCAGTTCTTC

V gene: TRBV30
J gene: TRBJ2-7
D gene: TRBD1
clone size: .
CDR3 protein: CAWSVLEQGAPEQYF
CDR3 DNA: TGTGCCTGGAGTGTATTGGAGCAGGGGGCTCCGGAGCAGTACTTC

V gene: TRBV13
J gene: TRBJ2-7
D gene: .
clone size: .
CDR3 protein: CASSLRQAGSYEQYF
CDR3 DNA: TGTGCCAGCAGCTTACGGCAAGCGGGCTCCTACGAGCAGTACTTC

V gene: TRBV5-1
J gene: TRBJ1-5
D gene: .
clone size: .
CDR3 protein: CASRATGINQPQHF
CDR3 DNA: TGCGCCAGCAGAGCGACGGGGATAAATCAGCCCCAGCATTTT

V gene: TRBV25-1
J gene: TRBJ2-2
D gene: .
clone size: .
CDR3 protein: CASSDMGGRNTGELFF
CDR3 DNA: TGTGCCAGCAGTGATATGGGGGGGCGGAACACCGGGGAGCTGTTTTTT

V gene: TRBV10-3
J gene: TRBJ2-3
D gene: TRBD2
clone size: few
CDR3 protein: CAISEGYRLAGTDTQYF
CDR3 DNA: TGTGCCATCAGTGAGGGCTATCGACTAGCGGGCACAGATACGCAGTATTTT

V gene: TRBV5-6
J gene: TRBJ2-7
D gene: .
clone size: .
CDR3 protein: CASSTTSSEQYF
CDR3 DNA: TGTGCCAGCAGCACTACTAGTTCCGAGCAGTACTTC

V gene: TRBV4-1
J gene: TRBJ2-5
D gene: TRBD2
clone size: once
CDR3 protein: CASSRTIGLAGPQETQYF
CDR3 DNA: TGCGCCAGCAGCCGAACGATCGGACTAGCGGGGCCCCAAGAGACCCAGTACTTC

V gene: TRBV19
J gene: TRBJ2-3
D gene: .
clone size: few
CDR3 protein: CASSIRDTQYF
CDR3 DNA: TGTGCCAGTAGTATCCGGGATACGCAGTATTTT

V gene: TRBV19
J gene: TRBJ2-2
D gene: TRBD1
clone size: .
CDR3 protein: CASSPDRVGTGELFF
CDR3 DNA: TGTGCCAGTAGTCCCGACAGGGTGGGGACCGGGGAGCTGTTTTTT

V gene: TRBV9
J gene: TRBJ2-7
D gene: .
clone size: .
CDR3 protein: CASSVGGDRYSYEQYF
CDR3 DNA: TGTGCCAGCAGCGTAGGGGGGGACAGATACTCCTACGAGCAGTACTTC

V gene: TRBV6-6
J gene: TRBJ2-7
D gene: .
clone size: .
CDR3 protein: CASTKTRVSYEQYF
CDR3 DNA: TGTGCCAGCACAAAAACTCGGGTGTCCTACGAGCAGTACTTC